One and the same sample provided the 4 T cell receptor beta chains below, sequenced in a study of cytomegalovirus exposure and HLA in healthy donors. 60 Vbeta and 13 Jbeta primers were used in PCR. The repertoire was sequenced with immunoSEQ multiplex PCR; TCRdb's copy has only in-frame clones and lacks some. Among under 250,000 clones listed, less than 80% were seen once. Sample: PBMCs. Receptors originate from a woman aged 25-40 years in good health and CMV-seropositive.

The rearrangement uses TRBV19 and TRBJ2-7; D might be TRBD1 (6 bases). The CDR3 has 13 amino acids. Trimming took 10 bases from V and 2 from J, leaving 15 bases between them. Germline CDR1 is LNHDA and CDR2 is SQIVND (reference sequence). CDR3 amino acids: CATPGQRAYEQYF. CDR3 bases: TGTGCCACCCCCGGACAGAGGGCCTACGAGCAGTACTTC.

This sequence joins TRBV7-9 and TRBJ2-1; perhaps TRBD2 as D (6 bases). This CDR3 has 15 amino acids. Germline values: CDR1 SEHNR, CDR2 FQNEAQ (reference sequence). With 5 bases removed from V and 9 bases from J, the gap between germline ends came to 20 bases. In DNA form, the CDR3 reads TGTGCCAGCAGCCCAATACTAGCCCCAATTTCTGAGCAGTTCTTC. Translating it yields CASSPILAPISEQFF.

The chain carries TRBV2 and TRBJ2-7; no definite D call. CDR3 size: 11 residues. Germline V gene data show CDR1 as SNHLY and CDR2 as FYNNEI. Trimming removed 6 bases from V and 9 bases from J, with 12 bases in between. CDR3 protein: CASRVEIGQYF. The DNA of the CDR3 is TGTGCCAGCAGGGTGGAGATCGGGCAGTACTTC.

The chain has TRBV7-2 and TRBJ1-5; the D gene is possibly TRBD1 (5 bases). This CDR3 has 13 residues. Germline assignment: CDR1 SGHTA and CDR2 FQGNSA. Trimming left V 4 bases short and J 11 bases short, with 15 bases between. The CDR3 region has the DNA TGTGCCAGCAGCTCGGGGGGGGGTTGGACCCAGCATTTT. It translates to CASSSGGGWTQHF.